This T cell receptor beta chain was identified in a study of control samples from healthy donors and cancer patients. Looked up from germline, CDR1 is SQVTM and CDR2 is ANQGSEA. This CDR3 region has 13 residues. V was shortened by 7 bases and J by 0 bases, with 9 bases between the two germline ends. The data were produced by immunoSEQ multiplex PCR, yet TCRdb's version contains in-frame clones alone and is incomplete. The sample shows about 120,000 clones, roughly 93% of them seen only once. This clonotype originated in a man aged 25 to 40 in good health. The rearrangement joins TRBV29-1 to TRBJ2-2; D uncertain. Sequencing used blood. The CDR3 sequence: CSGTASNTGELFF. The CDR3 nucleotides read TGCAGCGGAACAGCCTCGAACACCGGGGAGCTGTTTTTT.